The clone carrying this T cell receptor beta chain was found a few times. Antigen unknown. This sample stems from a study of T cells in Graves' hyperthyroidism and ophthalmopathy. The study, taken as a whole, reports: A 13 V-J signature model discriminated ophthalmopathy versus stable hyperthyroidism. Also found in blood were most expanded thyroid clonotypes above 0.001.

CDR1 is KGHSH and CDR2 is LQKENI in the germline V gene. This CDR3 contains 14 residues. With 0 bases removed from V and 3 bases from J, the gap between germline ends came to 9 bases. TCR beta CDR3 sequences were amplified from RNA transcripts. First-round RT-PCR with HTBI primers amplified the TCR CDR3 region. TCRdb called the multiplex PCR reads again in MiXCR, with one record for every CDR3 protein. The sample shows 350,000 to 400,000 distinct CDR3 sequences, more than 12% of them seen only once. Based on clinical symptoms, serum thyroxine and TRAb, thyroid ultrasound and orbital computed tomography, diagnoses were reached.

The sample consisted of blood. This TCR derives from a woman aged 30 to 39 with Graves' hyperthyroidism. The rearrangement links TRBV18 to TRBJ2-7, with a possible D match to TRBD1 (5 bases). The CDR3 region has the DNA TGTGCCAGCTCACCACCTGGCAGGGTCTACGAGCAGTACTTC. Protein: CASSPPGRVYEQYF.